This is a list of T cell receptor beta chains from one sample in a study of blood T cell repertoires in COVID-19. TCRdb's table, derived via immunoSEQ multiplex PCR, lists solely in-frame clones and lacks some. The data show 80,000 or so clones, approximately 85% seen once. Input material: peripheral blood. The receptor source for this set is a man between 50 and 59 years old with COVID-19, enrolled during active disease. The CDR3 runs from the conserved cysteine through the conserved F or W. The D gene is left open where the match is weak. Clone size is stated in some rows and not others, as once, few, many or a class when expanded.

NA,TRBJ2-7,NA,TRBV27,TGTGCCAGCAGTTGGGGGCCCCCCTACGAGCAGTACTTC,CASSWGPPYEQYF
NA,TRBJ1-1,NA,TRBV10-3,TGTGCCATCCGGGGCGGGGCGGGGGGCCGGACTGAAGCTTTCTTT,CAIRGGAGGRTEAFF
NA,TRBJ1-1,NA,TRBV6-2/TRBV6-3,TGTGCCAGCAGCAGTTACGTCAGGGAACGAAACACTGAAGCTTTCTTT,CASSSYVRERNTEAFF
NA,TRBJ2-7,few,TRBV7-9,TGTGCCAGCAGCCCGGGACACCCGGCGATCGAGCAGTACTTC,CASSPGHPAIEQYF
NA,TRBJ2-3,NA,TRBV11-2,TGTGCCAGCAGCGCCAAAGGCGGGAAGACAGATACGCAGTATTTT,CASSAKGGKTDTQYF
NA,TRBJ2-3,NA,TRBV7-3,TGTGCCAGCAGCTCGCGGGGTGGGGATACGCAGTATTTT,CASSSRGGDTQYF
NA,TRBJ2-1,once,TRBV5-4,TGTGCCAGCAGCTTGGGGGGGGTGAGCAGTGAGCAGTTCTTC,CASSLGGVSSEQFF
TRBD1,TRBJ2-2,NA,TRBV24-1,TGTGCCACCAGTGATCCTGGTCCCGGGACAGGGATCACCGGGGAGCTGTTTTTT,CATSDPGPGTGITGELFF
NA,TRBJ1-1,NA,TRBV6-4,TGTGCCAGCAGTTCGGGGGGAGCCACTGAAGCTTTCTTT,CASSSGGATEAFF
TRBD1,TRBJ1-5,NA,TRBV28,TGTGCCAGCAGTTTAGGGACAGGGAGCAATCAGCCCCAGCATTTT,CASSLGTGSNQPQHF
TRBD1,TRBJ2-1,NA,TRBV7-2,TGTGCCAGCAGCCAGACAGGGTTAGGATCCTACAATGAGCAGTTCTTC,CASSQTGLGSYNEQFF
NA,TRBJ2-7,NA,TRBV3-1/TRBV3-2,TGTGCCAGCAGCCAAGAACCCGGGAGTGGGACCTACGAGCAGTACTTC,CASSQEPGSGTYEQYF
TRBD1,TRBJ2-7,NA,TRBV5-1,TGCGCCAGCAGTCCTTTTTCTCCGGGACAGGGGGTTTACGAGCAGTACTTC,CASSPFSPGQGVYEQYF
TRBD1,TRBJ2-1,NA,TRBV3-1/TRBV3-2,TGTGCCAGCAGTCTTCTGGACAGGGAACCCTACAATGAGCAGTTCTTC,CASSLLDREPYNEQFF
NA,TRBJ1-1,NA,TRBV19,TGTGCCAGTAGTATATTTGGCCGCCTGGGCCAACACGCTGAAGCTTTCTTT,CASSIFGRLGQHAEAFF
TRBD1,TRBJ1-2,NA,TRBV5-1,TGCGCCAGCAGCGCTGGGGATGACAGGGCGGCCTATGGCTACACCTTC,CASSAGDDRAAYGYTF
TRBD1,TRBJ2-5,NA,TRBV6-2/TRBV6-3,TGTGCCAGCAACCCCCACAGGACAGGGGAGACCCAAGAGACCCAGTACTTC,CASNPHRTGETQETQYF
NA,TRBJ2-7,NA,TRBV7-8,TGTGCCAGCACCCAAAGCAGGGGTGGCGAGCAGTACTTC,CASTQSRGGEQYF
TRBD2,TRBJ2-2,NA,TRBV3-1/TRBV3-2,TGTGCCAGCCTAGCGGTTAACACCGGGGAGCTGTTTTTT,CASLAVNTGELFF
TRBD2,TRBJ2-3,NA,TRBV7-9,TGTGCCAGCAGCCACTCAGGGCGGGAGGGCATAGATACGCAGTATTTT,CASSHSGREGIDTQYF
NA,TRBJ1-2,NA,TRBV5-1,TGCGCCAGCAGCTTGGATGGGGCCTCTGGCTACACCTTC,CASSLDGASGYTF
NA,TRBJ1-1,NA,TRBV30,TGTGCCTCCGGTAATCAACAGGGCACTGAAGCTTTCTTT,CASGNQQGTEAFF
NA,TRBJ2-3,NA,TRBV7-3,TGTGCCAGCAGCCCTGGGCCAGGGGTCACAGATACGCAGTATTTT,CASSPGPGVTDTQYF
TRBD2,TRBJ2-7,few,TRBV4-1,TGCGCCAGCAGCCATCCCGGACTAGCGGGAGGAGCCTACGAGCAGTACTTC,CASSHPGLAGGAYEQYF
TRBD1,TRBJ1-6,NA,TRBV10-3,TGTGCCATCAGTGTTTCGGGACAGGGGACATCACCCCTCCACTTT,CAISVSGQGTSPLHF
NA,TRBJ1-2,large,TRBV7-9,TGTGCCAGCAGACCAGACAAGTATGGCTACACCTTC,CASRPDKYGYTF
NA,TRBJ1-1,NA,TRBV6-1,TGTGCCAGCACTGGGAGGGCAGGACGGCTAACTGAAGCTTTCTTT,CASTGRAGRLTEAFF
TRBD2,TRBJ2-5,NA,TRBV5-4,TGTGCCAGCAGCACCGGACTAGCGGGGCAAGAGACCCAGTACTTC,CASSTGLAGQETQYF
TRBD1,TRBJ2-1,NA,TRBV15,TGTGCCACGGGAGCGAGGACAGGGGTAATCCACAATGAGCAGTTCTTC,CATGARTGVIHNEQFF
NA,TRBJ2-1,once,TRBV5-6,TGTGCCAGCAGCTTGAGGGCAGGGGCTGAGCAGTTCTTC,CASSLRAGAEQFF
NA,TRBJ2-5,NA,TRBV10-3,TGTGCCATCAGCCCCCAAGGGGCGGCCTCGTCCGGAGCCCAGTACTTC,CAISPQGAASSGAQYF
TRBD1,TRBJ1-4,NA,TRBV4-1,TGCGCCAGCAGGAGGACAGGGGGAGGCGAAAAACTGTTTTTT,CASRRTGGGEKLFF
TRBD1,TRBJ2-7,few,TRBV7-3,TGTGCCAGCAGCTTACGGGGACAGGGTCCCTACGAGCAGTACTTC,CASSLRGQGPYEQYF
NA,TRBJ1-2,NA,TRBV28,TGTGCCAGCAGTTTATCCGACAGCTACACCTTC,CASSLSDSYTF
NA,TRBJ2-5,NA,TRBV7-2,TGTGCCAGCAGTCGTAGTTATCAAGAGACCCAGTACTTC,CASSRSYQETQYF
NA,TRBJ2-1,once,TRBV3-1/TRBV3-2,TGTGCCAGCAGCCAACGATCGGGTGGTGAGCAGTTCTTC,CASSQRSGGEQFF
TRBD1,TRBJ1-2,NA,TRBV6-5,TGTGCCAGCAGTCACCCGGGACAGGGGGTACTTGGCTACACCTTC,CASSHPGQGVLGYTF